One sample yielded the 22 T cell receptor beta chains listed below, sequenced in a study of beta chain features in type 1 diabetes. TCRB transcripts that were expressed got sequenced, as all of the isolated RNA had been reverse transcribed. Assay: immunoSEQ multiplex PCR; the TCRdb copy retains only in-frame clones and omits some. The sample carries some 900,000 clones, about 17% recorded once. The sequencing input was naive CD4+ T cells from blood. These receptors came from a woman between 18 and 30 years old in good health.

V is TRBV5-4 and J is TRBJ2-1, with a possible D match to TRBD2 (6 bases). Between the trimmed V and J ends, which lost 1 base and 5 bases, there was a span of 16 bases. The CDR3 covers 16 residues. The germline CDR1 and CDR2 sequences are SGHNT and YYREEE (reference sequence). CDR3 in DNA: TGTGCCAGCAGCTTGTTTGAGGGCCGCGGGAACAATGAGCAGTTCTTC. Translated: CASSLFEGRGNNEQFF.

The J gene is TRBJ1-4, the V gene TRBV5-1; 10 bases fit TRBD1. The V gene's germline CDR1 is SGHRS and CDR2 YFSETQ. J was trimmed by 4 bases and V by 0 bases; bases with no gene match: 3. The CDR3 spans 16 residues. The CDR3 here is CASSLGTGGFNEKLFF. The DNA for the CDR3 is TGCGCCAGCAGCTTGGGGACAGGGGGTTTTAATGAAAAACTGTTTTTT.

This chain connects TRBV9 to TRBJ2-1; 9 bases fit TRBD2. The CDR3 sequence is 15 residues long. The germline V gene encodes CDR1 SGDLS and CDR2 YYNGEE. V lost 6 bases and J lost 4; bases outside the gene matches: 8. The CDR3 region is CASNSPSGAYNEQFF. The DNA for the CDR3 is TGTGCCAGCAACTCCCCTAGCGGGGCATACAATGAGCAGTTCTTC.

The genes are TRBV7-9 and TRBJ1-3, with a possible D match to TRBD1 (6 bases). Germline values: CDR1 SEHNR, CDR2 FQNEAQ (reference sequence). This CDR3 spans 18 amino acids. V lost 2 bases to trimming and J lost 1 base, with 18 bases between them. This CDR3 is CASSLWGPGHNSGNTIYF. The CDR3 DNA reads TGTGCCAGCAGCTTATGGGGGCCGGGACACAATTCTGGAAACACCATATATTTT.

The rearrangement uses TRBV7-2 and TRBJ2-7; no clear D. CDR1 and CDR2 from the germline V gene are SGHTA and FQGNSA. The V end lost 5 bases, the J end lost 2 bases, and 13 bases lay between the germline ends. The CDR3 runs 14 residues. In nucleotides, the CDR3 is TGTGCCAGCAGCGCCAGGACGGTAACCTACGAGCAGTACTTC. It translates to CASSARTVTYEQYF.

This clone was counted only a few times. The chain recombines TRBV25-1 with TRBJ2-2; either TRBD1 or TRBD2 may supply D (6 bases each). The V gene's germline CDR1 is MGHDK and CDR2 SYGVNS. The CDR3 length is 15 residues. Deletions cut 6 bases from V and 4 bases from J, with 15 bases between. The CDR3 here is CASRRRGAGTGELFF. DNA of the CDR3: TGTGCCAGCAGAAGAAGGGGGGCAGGCACCGGGGAGCTGTTTTTT.

In this sample, this clone turned up a few times. The chain employs TRBV11-2 and TRBJ2-1; D call uncertain. The CDR3 runs 13 residues. V gave up 0 bases and J gave up 2 bases, with 2 bases separating them. CDR1 and CDR2 (germline): SGHAT, FQNNGV. This CDR3 is CASSLEAYNEQFF. In DNA, the CDR3 is TGTGCCAGCAGCTTAGAGGCCTACAATGAGCAGTTCTTC.

The chain recombines TRBV5-1 with TRBJ1-1; D unclear. Between the trimmed V and J ends, which lost 4 bases and 4 bases, there was a span of 14 bases. The CDR3 has 14 residues. Germline assignment: CDR1 SGHRS and CDR2 YFSETQ. For the CDR3, the DNA is TGCGCCAGCAGCCCCACGGGTGAATTCACTGAAGCTTTCTTT. Protein: CASSPTGEFTEAFF.

In this sample, this clone turned up a few times. The CDR3 loop reads CASSLAEVTEAFF. The CDR3 DNA is TGTGCCAGCAGCTTAGCAGAGGTCACTGAAGCTTTCTTT. The rearrangement joins TRBV7-9 to TRBJ1-1; D unclear. Germline V gene sequence: CDR1 SEHNR, CDR2 FQNEAQ (reference sequence). The CDR3 totals 13 residues. V was pared by 0 bases and J by 4 bases, with 6 bases between.

This clone was seen only a few times. V and J are TRBV6-6 and TRBJ2-1, with TRBD1 matching over 8 bases. Losses at the gene ends were 6 bases for V and 4 bases for J; bases not matched to a gene: 8. Germline V lookup: CDR1 MNHNY, CDR2 SVGAGI (reference sequence). The CDR3 extends over 15 amino acids. The CDR3 coding sequence is TGTGCCAGCAGGCCCGGGACAGGAGTATACAATGAGCAGTTCTTC. Amino acids: CASRPGTGVYNEQFF.

This chain connects TRBV7-2 to TRBJ2-1; D perhaps matches TRBD1 (5 bases). Trimming cost V 1 base and J 7 bases, with 14 bases left between them. The CDR3 covers 15 residues. Germline V gene lookup returns CDR1 SGHTA and CDR2 FQGNSA. CDR3 DNA sequence: TGTGCCAGCAGCTTAGGAGGCAGGGTAGGTAATGAGCAGTTCTTC. This gives the protein CASSLGGRVGNEQFF.

The chain couples TRBV6-6 to TRBJ1-4; D gene ambiguous. The length of the CDR3 is 14 residues. V lost 5 bases and J 5 bases, leaving 12 bases between the germline ends. Germline V gene sequence: CDR1 MNHNY, CDR2 SVGAGI (reference sequence). In DNA, the CDR3 is TGTGCCAGCAGTGATTTGCTAGTGAATGAAAAACTGTTTTTT. Translated, it gives CASSDLLVNEKLFF.

V usage is TRBV11-1 and J usage is TRBJ1-1; D uncertain. The CDR3 runs 15 residues. Germline V gene data show CDR1 as SGHAT and CDR2 as FQDESV (reference sequence). Trimming took 4 bases from V and 7 from J, leaving 19 bases between them. The CDR3 nucleotides read TGTGCCAGCAGCTCTTTGAACGGGGAGGGAGGTGAAGCTTTCTTT. Protein product: CASSSLNGEGGEAFF.

The chain couples TRBV18 to TRBJ2-1; a possible D gene is TRBD1 (6 bases). The CDR3 has 12 residues. V gave up 1 base and J gave up 10 bases, with 8 bases separating them. CDR1 KGHSH and CDR2 LQKENI come from the germline V gene. CDR3 nucleotides: TGTGCCAGCTCACCACAACAGGGAGAGCAGTTCTTC. Translation gives CASSPQQGEQFF. Based on the CDR3 plus reference TRBV18 and TRBJ2-1, the full variable domain is NAGVMQNPRHLVRRRGQEARLRCSPMKGHSHVYWYRQLPEEGLKFMVYLQKENIIDESGMPKERFSAEFPKEGPSILRIQQVVRGDSAAYFCASSPQQGEQFFGPGTRLTVL.

A few counts support this clone. The chain uses TRBV5-4 and TRBJ1-5; 9 bases are a match to TRBD1. The trim removed 4 bases at V and 6 bases at J, leaving 5 bases unmatched. The CDR3 is 14 amino acids. Germline assignment: CDR1 SGHNT and CDR2 YYREEE (reference sequence). The DNA for the CDR3 is TGTGCCAGCAGCCGAGGGACAGGGAGTCAGCCCCAGCATTTT. It codes for CASSRGTGSQPQHF.

In its sample, this clone was seen a few times. The chain employs TRBV12-2 and TRBJ2-3; TRBD2 is the table's D call, not checked against the DNA. TRBV12-2 corresponds to a pseudogene. This CDR3 has 14 amino acids. CDR3 sequence (DNA): TGTGCAAGTCGATTACTAGTTTGGACAGATACGCAGTATTTT. Translated, it gives CASRLLVWTDTQYF.

This clone showed up just a few times. The chain is built from TRBV6-6 and TRBJ2-2; 7 bases are a match to TRBD2. This CDR3 contains 14 residues. Germline V gene lookup returns CDR1 MNHNY and CDR2 SVGAGI (reference sequence). V lost 5 bases and J lost 5; bases outside the gene matches: 5. In DNA, the CDR3 is TGTGCCAGCAGTGTCCAGGGAGGGACCGGGGAGCTGTTTTTT. Its protein product is CASSVQGGTGELFF.

This rearrangement joins TRBV29-1 to TRBJ2-7; D gene ambiguous. Trimming removed 6 bases at V and 5 bases at J, with 23 bases between. This CDR3 has 15 amino acids. CDR1 is SQVTM, CDR2 ANQGSEA, per germline. The CDR3 DNA reads as TGCAGCGTCGTAGGCCAAAGGGCAGGCCGCCACGAGCAGTACTTC. Translated, it gives CSVVGQRAGRHEQYF.

The CDR3 protein is CASSMSGDEQFF. CDR3 nucleotides: TGTGCCAGCAGCATGAGCGGAGATGAGCAGTTCTTC. This chain links TRBV7-9 with TRBJ2-1; a weak D match, TRBD2 (5 bases). CDR3 length: 12 amino acids. Trimming pared 5 bases from V and 8 bases from J, leaving 10 bases between. The V gene's germline CDR1 is SEHNR and CDR2 FQNEAQ (reference sequence).

The chain employs TRBV28 and TRBJ1-2; no definite D call. Germline CDR1 is MDHEN and CDR2 is SYDVKM. The CDR3 runs to 14 residues. V lost 3 bases to trimming and J lost 1 base, with 9 bases between them. In DNA form, the CDR3 reads TGTGCCAGCAGTTTTGGCAGCCTTAACTATGGCTACACCTTC. Residues: CASSFGSLNYGYTF.

This clone was counted only a few times. The chain employs TRBV5-1 and TRBJ2-3; D remains unclear. The CDR3 totals 13 residues. Trimming shortened V by 0 bases and J by 5 bases, and 7 bases separated the two germline ends. Germline loops: CDR1 SGHRS, CDR2 YFSETQ. The CDR3, as DNA: TGCGCCAGCAGCTTGGACTCAAGAGATACGCAGTATTTT. Protein: CASSLDSRDTQYF.

This sequence joins TRBV18 and TRBJ2-5; 7 nucleotides line up with TRBD1. The V and J ends lost 4 bases and 0 bases, in that order; junction bases with no gene match: 2. This CDR3 comprises 14 residues. Germline CDR1 and CDR2: KGHSH and LQKENI. The CDR3 sequence: CASSQGQYQETQYF. The CDR3 DNA is TGTGCCAGCTCACAGGGACAGTACCAAGAGACCCAGTACTTC.